This TCR beta chain originates from a study of identical twins. This clonotype was found a few times. Template switching, a step in the protocol, added a universal primer site, and cDNA carried unique molecular identifiers. Via MiXCR, TCRdb re-called the 5' RACE reads, giving one row per CDR3 protein. Of about 920,000 distinct CDR3 sequences in the sample, over 9% are singletons; the top ten hold around 1.5%. Germline CDR1 reads MGHRA; CDR2 reads YSYEKL. The CDR3 sequence is 15 residues long. V dropped 4 bases and J dropped 2; count of bases not matched to a gene: 8. The same sample was also studied in work on yellow fever vaccine responses in identical twins. As that report states: Reports say the vaccine T cell response in twins looked partly convergent and partly personalized.

The chain employs TRBV4-1 and TRBJ2-7; 7 bases line up with TRBD1. The clonotype originates from a woman aged 18-30 years in good health. Sequencing input: PBMCs. The CDR3 sequence: CASSRDGQDTYEQYF. The CDR3 DNA sequence: TGCGCCAGCAGCCGGGACGGACAGGACACCTACGAGCAGTACTTC.